These 22 T cell receptor beta chains were all obtained from the same sample, sequenced in a study of T-cell memory formation after mild COVID-19. In TCRdb, the 5' RACE reads were re-called with MiXCR into one record per CDR3 protein. The sample has 200,000 to 300,000 distinct CDR3 sequences; 9.4% are singletons. The sample comprised PBMCs or a T cell subset sorted from them (not recorded which). These receptors all come from a man younger than 35 who had mild COVID-19 (a few samples of this study predate the infection). Cell type and time point are not known.

This clonotype was found a few times. The J gene is TRBJ1-2, the V gene TRBV6-2 or TRBV6-3; no firm D call. The V and J ends lost 2 bases and 11 bases respectively, with 15 bases between them. This CDR3 comprises 13 residues. Germline CDR1 and CDR2: MNHEY and SVGEGT. CDR3 amino acids: CASSYTTGSGYTF. DNA for the CDR3: TGTGCCAGCAGTTACACGACGGGTTCTGGATACACCTTC.

The rearrangement joins TRBV9 to TRBJ1-2, with TRBD1 matching 8 bases. V dropped 0 bases and J dropped 5; count of bases not matched to a gene: 15. Germline V gene data show CDR1 as SGDLS and CDR2 as YYNGEE. There are 18 residues in the CDR3. DNA for the CDR3: TGTGCCAGCAGCGTAGCTTTTGGCCCCGGGACAGGTCCTTATGGCTACACCTTC. It yields the protein CASSVAFGPGTGPYGYTF.

The rearrangement joins TRBV7-9 to TRBJ2-7, with 10 bases that match TRBD1. Germline assignment: CDR1 SEHNR and CDR2 FQNEAQ (reference sequence). The J segment lost 0 bases and the V segment lost 5 bases, leaving 7 bases of the junction unmatched. The CDR3 runs 16 residues. The chain's CDR3 is CASSPAGQGISYEQYF. CDR3 bases: TGTGCCAGCAGCCCGGCGGGACAGGGGATCTCCTACGAGCAGTACTTC.

This clonotype was counted between two and nine times. The chain links TRBV10-3 to TRBJ1-5, with D perhaps matching TRBD1 (5 bases). Germline assignment: CDR1 ENHRY and CDR2 SYGVKD. V was clipped by 4 bases and J by 7 bases, with 11 bases between them. The CDR3 extends over 13 amino acids. CDR3 protein: CAISVREGQPQHF. The CDR3 coding sequence is TGTGCCATCAGTGTCAGGGAAGGGCAGCCCCAGCATTTT.

This clonotype showed up just once. CDR3 amino acids: CASIKRDQFNYGYTF. CDR3 coding DNA: TGTGCCAGCATCAAGAGAGATCAGTTCAACTATGGCTACACCTTC. V and J are TRBV13 and TRBJ1-2; no definite D call. This CDR3 region has 15 residues. Germline CDR1 PRHDT, CDR2 FYEKMQ (reference sequence). Trimming stripped 7 bases from V and 2 bases from J, with 17 bases between.

This chain uses TRBV11-1 with TRBJ2-2; D is ambiguous. The germline gives CDR1 SGHAT, CDR2 FQDESV (reference sequence). The CDR3 has 16 residues. Trimming took off 5 bases at V and 0 bases at J, with 13 bases between the two ends. The CDR3 spells CASSLYVASNTGELFF. In DNA form, the CDR3 reads TGTGCCAGCAGCCTGTATGTAGCCTCGAACACCGGGGAGCTGTTTTTT.

This clonotype has just a few counts. This chain uses TRBV7-2 with TRBJ2-3, with D unresolved. The V gene lost 0 bases and the J gene lost 6 bases, with 7 bases spanning the gap. The CDR3 spans 13 residues. In germline, CDR1 is SGHTA, CDR2 FQGNSA. CDR3 loop: CASSLASMDTQYF. CDR3 DNA sequence: TGTGCCAGCAGCTTAGCGAGTATGGATACGCAGTATTTT. Full variable domain (remainder filled in from reference TRBV7-2 and TRBJ2-3): GAGVSQSPSNKVTEKGKDVELRCDPISGHTALYWYRQSLGQGLEFLIYFQGNSAPDKSGLPSDRFSAERTGGSVSTLTIQRTQQEDSAVYLCASSLASMDTQYFGPGTRLTVL.

This clonotype was detected only a few times. The genes are TRBV7-3 and TRBJ2-2; unclear D gene. The CDR3 is 16 amino acids. Trimming stripped 5 bases from V and 1 base from J, with 14 bases between. The germline CDR1 and CDR2 sequences are SGHTA and FQGTGA. DNA for the CDR3: TGTGCCAGCAGCCCATCCGCCGGGTGGAACACCGGGGAGCTGTTTTTT. Residues: CASSPSAGWNTGELFF.

This clonotype showed up many times. V gene TRBV29-1 combines with J gene TRBJ2-7, with D possibly TRBD1 on 5 matching bases. Germline V lookup: CDR1 SQVTM, CDR2 ANQGSEA. The CDR3 length is 13 residues. V shed 4 bases and J shed 0 bases, with 10 bases lying between them. CDR3: CSVVGDSSYEQYF. The CDR3 coding sequence is TGCAGCGTTGTTGGAGACAGCTCCTACGAGCAGTACTTC.

This clonotype was detected many times. The chain's CDR3 is CASSSRLSDEQFF. The DNA for the CDR3 is TGTGCCAGCAGTTCCCGGCTCAGTGATGAGCAGTTCTTC. The J gene is TRBJ2-1, the V gene TRBV12-3 or TRBV12-4, with D uncertain. The CDR3 is 13 amino acids. V lost 4 bases to trimming and J lost 8 bases, with 12 bases between them.

About this clonotype itself: One end of the junction fails to match germline, which may point to a read error. The chain combines TRBV7-7 with TRBJ2-3; D uncertain. CDR3 length: 15 residues. Germline lookup yields CDR1 SSHAT and CDR2 FNYEAQ (reference sequence). CDR3 DNA: TGTGCTAGCAGCTTACGCTTGGGCCCCACAGATACGCAGTATTTT. The encoded protein is CASSLRLGPTDTQYF.

This sequence joins TRBV7-9 and TRBJ1-5; D remains unclear. Trimming removed 5 bases from V and 1 base from J, with 15 bases in between. This CDR3 is built from 16 residues. In germline, CDR1 is SEHNR, CDR2 FQNEAQ (reference sequence). The CDR3 here is CASSLVLGSSNQPQHF. The CDR3 DNA sequence: TGTGCCAGCAGCCTAGTTTTGGGGTCCAGCAATCAGCCCCAGCATTTT.

This rearrangement joins TRBV5-6 to TRBJ2-2; tentatively, D is TRBD1 or TRBD2 (5 bases each). The CDR3 is 16 amino acids. The germline V and J ends were trimmed by 4 bases and 4 bases, with 17 bases remaining between them. CDR1 and CDR2 from the germline V gene are SGHDT and YYEEEE. The CDR3 region has the DNA TGTGCCAGCAGCGGCCAGGGACCGCATCCCACCGGGGAGCTGTTTTTT. Encoded protein: CASSGQGPHPTGELFF.

V is TRBV6-6 and J is TRBJ2-7, with 13 bases fitting TRBD2. The ends lost 5 bases at V and 2 bases at J; junction bases unmatched: 9. This CDR3 spans 17 amino acids. Germline CDR1 MNHNY, CDR2 SVGAGI (reference sequence). CDR3 sequence (DNA): TGTGCCAGCAGTACGCTGGGACTAGCGGGGAGCCCCTACGAGCAGTACGTC. Its protein product is CASSTLGLAGSPYEQYV.

The chain couples TRBV9 to TRBJ2-1, with 10 bases that match TRBD2. The CDR3 consists of 17 residues. Germline V gene sequence: CDR1 SGDLS, CDR2 YYNGEE. The ends lost 2 bases at V and 7 bases at J; junction bases unmatched: 12. The CDR3 spells CASSVHPQAGGPNEQFF. The CDR3 region has the DNA TGTGCCAGCAGCGTCCACCCCCAAGCGGGGGGGCCTAATGAGCAGTTCTTC.

This clonotype has at least ten counts. The chain employs TRBV18 and TRBJ2-1; the D is unclear. The CDR3 spans 12 residues. Trimming took off 0 bases at V and 6 bases at J, with 3 bases between the two ends. Germline V gene sequence: CDR1 KGHSH, CDR2 LQKENI. The CDR3 loop reads CASSPPLNEQFF. CDR3 nucleotide sequence: TGTGCCAGCTCACCACCCCTCAATGAGCAGTTCTTC.

This clonotype has just a few counts. The V gene is TRBV4-3, the J gene TRBJ2-2; a weak D match, TRBD1 (5 bases). The CDR3 runs to 15 residues. Trimming cost V 0 bases and J 4 bases, with 9 bases left between them. The germline V gene has CDR1 LGHNA and CDR2 YSLEER. The CDR3 bases are TGCGCCAGCAGCCAAGACAGGGCCCTCACCGGGGAGCTGTTTTTT. It translates to CASSQDRALTGELFF.

This clonotype has only a few counts. The chain links TRBV9 to TRBJ2-1; the D is unclear. This CDR3 has 14 residues. The V end was cut by 0 bases, the J end by 5 bases, with 9 bases between. Germline V CDR1 and CDR2: SGDLS, YYNGEE. CDR3 DNA sequence: TGTGCCAGCAGCGTAGTACCAGGAAACAATGAGCAGTTCTTC. It yields the protein CASSVVPGNNEQFF.

The V and J genes are TRBV24-1 and TRBJ2-5; 7 bases line up with TRBD1. The CDR3 is 18 amino acids. Losses at the gene ends were 4 bases for V and 2 bases for J; bases not matched to a gene: 15. In germline, CDR1 is KGHDR, CDR2 SFDVKD. CDR3 in DNA: TGTGCCACCAGTGACCATCCAGCGACAGGGCGTGATCAAGAGACCCAGTACTTC. Encoded protein: CATSDHPATGRDQETQYF.

V is TRBV20-1 and J is TRBJ2-7; a possible D gene is TRBD1 (5 bases). The CDR3 length is 15 residues. With 0 bases removed from V and 4 bases from J, the gap between germline ends came to 16 bases. Germline values: CDR1 DFQATT, CDR2 SNEGSKA (reference sequence). The CDR3, as DNA: TGCAGTGCTAGAGATCCCACGAGACAGCAATACGAGCAGTACTTC. Translated, it gives CSARDPTRQQYEQYF.

This clonotype has a handful of counts. This sequence joins TRBV18 and TRBJ2-4; D is undetermined. Germline-derived CDR1 and CDR2 are KGHSH and LQKENI. This CDR3 contains 15 residues. With 0 bases removed from V and 2 bases from J, the gap between germline ends came to 8 bases. CDR3 DNA sequence: TGTGCCAGCTCACCACCCTCGGAAACCAAAAACATTCAGTACTTC. Translating gives CASSPPSETKNIQYF.

This clonotype turned up a few times. The genes are TRBV29-1 and TRBJ2-3; 11 nucleotides match TRBD2. There are 14 residues in the CDR3. In germline, CDR1 is SQVTM, CDR2 ANQGSEA. V lost 5 bases and J lost 1; bases outside the gene matches: 2. The CDR3 DNA reads TGCAGCGTTTCGACTAGCGGGGGCACAGATACGCAGTATTTT. This encodes CSVSTSGGTDTQYF.